Below, one TCR beta chain is given with its context. Its antigen is not known. TCRdb re-analysed the reads in MiXCR, keeping a single row per CDR3 protein. The data contain around 300,000 distinct CDR3 sequences, under 25% of them singletons. The record originates from a study of T cell repertoires in cytomegalovirus infection. For the study at large: As its CMV epitopes, the study selected recently identified HLA-C-restricted and well-studied HLA-B-restricted targets. Signatures in public TCR beta sequences pointed to both CMV infection and matching HLA type.

Germline CDR1 and CDR2: LNHDA and SQIVND (reference sequence). The ends lost 6 bases at V and 6 bases at J; junction bases unmatched: 5. This CDR3 contains 14 residues. The chain combines TRBV19 with TRBJ2-7, with 13 bases aligning to TRBD2. This material consisted of cultured PBMCs, taken from culture after CMV antigen stimulation. The clonotype was recovered from a human donor in good health (CMV status not recorded). Some clones in this sample may be carry-over from other donors' samples. The DNA for the CDR3 is TGTGCCAGTAGAGGACTAGCGGGAGCAGGCGAGCAGTACTTC. Protein sequence: CASRGLAGAGEQYF. The entire variable domain, with the rest obtained from reference TRBV19 and TRBJ2-7, is as follows: DGGITQSPKYLFRKEGQNVTLSCEQNLNHDAMYWYRQDPGQGLRLIYYSQIVNDFQKGDIAEGYSVSREKKESFPLTVTSAQKNPTAFYLCASRGLAGAGEQYFGPGTRLTVT.